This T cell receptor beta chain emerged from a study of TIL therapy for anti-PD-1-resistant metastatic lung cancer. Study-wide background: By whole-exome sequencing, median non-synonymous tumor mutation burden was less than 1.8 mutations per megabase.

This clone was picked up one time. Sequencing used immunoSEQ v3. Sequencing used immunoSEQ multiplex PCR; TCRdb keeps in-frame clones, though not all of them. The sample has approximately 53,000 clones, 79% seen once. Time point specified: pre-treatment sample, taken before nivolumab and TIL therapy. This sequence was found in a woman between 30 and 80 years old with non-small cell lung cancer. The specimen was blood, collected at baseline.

This CDR3 is CASSQDQWATDTQYF. The CDR3 region has the DNA TGCGCCAGCAGCCAAGATCAGTGGGCAACAGATACGCAGTATTTT. The rearrangement links TRBV4-1 to TRBJ2-3; D ambiguous. V lost 0 bases and J lost 3, with 10 bases in between. The germline V gene has CDR1 MGHRA and CDR2 YSYEKL. CDR3 length: 15 amino acids.